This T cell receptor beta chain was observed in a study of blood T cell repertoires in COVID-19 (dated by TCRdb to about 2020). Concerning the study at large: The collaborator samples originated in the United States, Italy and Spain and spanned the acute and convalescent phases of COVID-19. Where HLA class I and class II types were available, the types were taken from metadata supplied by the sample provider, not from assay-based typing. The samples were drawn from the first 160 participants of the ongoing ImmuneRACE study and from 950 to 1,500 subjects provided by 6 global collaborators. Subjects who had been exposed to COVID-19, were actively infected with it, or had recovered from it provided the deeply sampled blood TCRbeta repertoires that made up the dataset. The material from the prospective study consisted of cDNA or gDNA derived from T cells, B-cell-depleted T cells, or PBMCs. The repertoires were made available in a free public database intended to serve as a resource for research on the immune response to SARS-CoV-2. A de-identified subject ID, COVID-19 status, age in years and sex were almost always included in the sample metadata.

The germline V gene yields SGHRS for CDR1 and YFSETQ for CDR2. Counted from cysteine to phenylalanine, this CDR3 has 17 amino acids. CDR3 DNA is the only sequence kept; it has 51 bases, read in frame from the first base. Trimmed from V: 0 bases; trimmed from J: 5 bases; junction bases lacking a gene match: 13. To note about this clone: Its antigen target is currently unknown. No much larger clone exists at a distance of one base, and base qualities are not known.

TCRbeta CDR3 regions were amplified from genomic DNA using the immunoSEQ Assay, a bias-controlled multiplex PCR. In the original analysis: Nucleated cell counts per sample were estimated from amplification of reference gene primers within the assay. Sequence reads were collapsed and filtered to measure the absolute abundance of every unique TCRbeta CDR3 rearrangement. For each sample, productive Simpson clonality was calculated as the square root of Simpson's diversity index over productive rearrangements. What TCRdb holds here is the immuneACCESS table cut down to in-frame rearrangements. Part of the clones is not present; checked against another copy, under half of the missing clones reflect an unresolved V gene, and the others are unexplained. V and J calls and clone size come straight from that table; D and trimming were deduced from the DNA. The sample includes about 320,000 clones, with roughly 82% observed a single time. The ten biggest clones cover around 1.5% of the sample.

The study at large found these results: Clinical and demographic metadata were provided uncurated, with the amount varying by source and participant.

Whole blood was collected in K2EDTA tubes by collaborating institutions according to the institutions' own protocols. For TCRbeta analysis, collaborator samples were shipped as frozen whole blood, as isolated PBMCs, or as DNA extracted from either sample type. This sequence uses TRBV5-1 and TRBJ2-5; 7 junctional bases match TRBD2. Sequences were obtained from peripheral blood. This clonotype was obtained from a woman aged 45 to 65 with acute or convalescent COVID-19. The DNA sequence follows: TGCGCCAGCAGCTTGGCCGTCTGGCGGGGGAGGACCGAGACCCAGTACTTC. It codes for CASSLAVWRGRTETQYF.